This T cell receptor (beta chain) was retrieved from a study of cytomegalovirus exposure and HLA in healthy donors (dated by TCRdb to about 2017). Regarding the complete study: According to an earlier analysis of several hundred of the donors, 150 million to 200 million T cells yielded 117 million unique TCR beta sequences and 276 Gb of sequence data. In addition to the first cohort of around 670 subjects, a separate validation cohort of 130 or so different subjects was used. Several DR-DQ haplotypes were handled as single units for association and clustering, since linkage in the cohort was strong. The aim of the study was to test whether cataloging public T cell receptors could identify signatures of past pathogen exposure. Donor age, sex, ethnicity and CMV serostatus were compiled alongside the repertoire data. All discovery cohort repertoires had been generated using a single sequencing platform. Rather than drawing on any new phenotypic data, the later analysis identified candidate immune exposures from TCR beta sequences and the way those sequences occurred across donors. Both class I and class II loci were covered by HLA typing, at four-digit resolution. To decide whether each TCR beta V gene segment behaved as functional or pseudogenic, an earlier analysis of several hundred of the donors relied on high-throughput TCR beta sequencing. Of the 398 genotyped donors, about 84% fell in the genetic ancestry cluster associated with self-reported Caucasian donors. Typing coverage differed by locus: A, B, C, DRB1 and DQB1 were typed in about 629-640 donors, DQA1 in about 560, DPA1 in roughly 590, and DPB1 in around 490. A later analysis re-analyzed previously published TCR beta repertoires from several hundred donors and added high-resolution HLA genotyping to study TCR occurrence patterns. To predict cytomegalovirus infection status, the study combined high-throughput TCR immunosequencing, statistical association of individual TCRs with disease status, and machine learning. An early release covering 500 to 750 HLA-typed donors comprised about 300 gigabases of sequencing data and tens of millions of unique TCR sequences. In a later genetic analysis, genome-wide SNP genotypes for about 65% of the roughly 700 donors were used, and that subset was treated as a discovery cohort. Using immunosequencing, the study profiled T cell repertoires from 550 to 750 subjects and related those repertoires to cytomegalovirus serostatus. Among some 410 genotyped donors of the cohort, an average of approximately 200,000 unique TCR beta nucleotide sequences was sequenced per donor, of which about 19% were non-productive.

V is pruned by 5 bases and J by 2 bases, leaving 6 bases of the junction without a gene match. CDR3 length: 16 amino acids, cysteine to phenylalanine. The retained sequence is limited to the CDR3, 48 bases, with the frame set at the first base. Based on the germline V gene (reference sequence), the CDR1 and CDR2 sequences are SEHNR and FQNEAQ. Libraries came from the immunoSEQ multiplex PCR assay. A mixture of 60 forward primers for TCR Vbeta segments and 13 reverse primers for TCR Jbeta segments was used in the multiplex PCR. A multiplex PCR assay on genomic DNA amplified the CDR3 region of rearranged TCR beta genes. The Illumina HiSeq System was used to sequence the amplified TCR beta libraries as 87-base-pair reads. In the source study's methods: In a later analysis, tens of millions of unique TCR beta chains were counted across the 666 repertoires, and around 10 million of these chains were shared by at least two donors. To remove PCR and sequencing errors, raw reads were error-corrected and collapsed into unique sequences using a nearest-neighbor algorithm that merged closely related sequences. CDR3 sequences were aligned to IMGT reference sequences to assign V, D and J gene segments. For a sequence to be retained, at least a six-nucleotide match to both a V gene segment and a J gene segment was required. A rearrangement was called productive if the CDR3 had no stop codons and remained in frame with V and J, and every other rearrangement was called non-productive. CDR3 was defined by IMGT convention, running from the second conserved V-encoded cysteine to the conserved J-encoded phenylalanine. Sequences without an unambiguous match to a single V gene segment were excluded from the earlier analysis of 450 to 750 of the donors. An earlier analysis of 587 of the donors classified V segments as functional when productive rearrangements were above 56.7% and as segregating when the standard deviation between donors was above 5%. To diagnose cytomegalovirus status from the catalog of TCR beta chain sequences, a statistical classification framework was built. In a later analysis, TCR nucleotide sequences were compared against IMGT/GENE-DB human TR gene sequences so that V and J genes could be assigned. The TCRdist pipeline was used in a later analysis to assign CDR3 sequences and most-parsimonious VDJ recombination scenarios. A later analysis defined each TCR beta chain by its CDR3 amino acid sequence plus V-gene family, and excluded reads lacking a unique V-gene family. In a later analysis, fewer than 650 highly shared, low-generation-probability nucleotide sequences were removed to address suspected cross-contamination and a sequencing artifact. In a later analysis, a clonal expansion index for each public chain was calculated from normalized within-repertoire ranks of inferred template counts. Generation probabilities in a later analysis came from a VDJ recombination model fitted to out-of-frame rearrangements, and those results were checked against IGoR. A later analysis scored TCR-TCR, TCR-HLA and TCR-CMV co-occurrence with hypergeometric tests, applying a repertoire-size bias correction to TCR pairs. False discovery rates were estimated in a later analysis by permuting HLA or CMV assignments 20 times. A later analysis grouped co-occurring TCRs with DBSCAN, adding TCRdist sequence similarity when clustering within HLA-allele-positive subsets. Repertoires with fewer than 30,000 or more than 120,000 public chains were left out of co-occurrence clustering, as were five repertoires with anomalous nucleotide sharing. This is the immuneACCESS table as TCRdb keeps it, with only in-frame sequences that have V and J called. A part of the clones is gone; compared with another copy, unresolved V genes explain less than half, and the rest is unexplained. V and J calls and clone size are as listed in that table; D and trimming were resolved from the DNA. In all, the sample holds some 240,000 clones, and about nine tenths of those were seen once. The leading ten clones occupy about 1.7% of the sample.

What the authors observed across the whole study: Assigning TCR associations to individual alleles was difficult when HLA alleles, especially DR and DQ, strongly co-occurred. Three of the identified cytomegalovirus-associated TCR beta chains were confirmed in vitro to be specific for cytomegalovirus antigens. According to a later analysis, parvovirus B19, influenza, CMV and Epstein-Barr virus appeared linked to several top co-occurrence clusters. Most TCR sequences were observed very rarely across donors, whereas some public TCRs were present in many individuals. In a later analysis, the rate of TCR association differed among HLA loci, with DRB1 alleles having the most associated TCRs and HLA-C alleles having the fewest. The authors suggested that the approach could potentially be extended to other disease states and immunological phenotypes. In a later genetic analysis, a missense DCLRE1C variant was associated with V-gene and J-gene trimming of TCR beta chains, and the association was replicated in an independent cohort. In a later analysis, HLA-associated TCR beta chains showed more clonal expansion and lower generation probabilities than non-associated chains that were equally common. Because the 87-base-pair reads could not distinguish some IMGT-functional V segments, including TRBV6-2 and TRBV6-3, those segments were excluded. Because HLA typing was missing for some donors at each locus, association tests included only the typed subset. Because counts were too low, under 20 rarely observed V segments, including chromosome 9 orphons, were left out of the earlier analysis of a few hundred of the donors. A cluster of highly shared sequence variants was judged likely to represent a technical artifact of the sequencing pipeline. A later analysis associated about 17,000 TCR beta sequences with specific HLA alleles at a false discovery rate of 0.05. Broadly in line with IMGT annotations, most TCR beta V segments showed up in productive rearrangements about 87% or about 30% of the time in an earlier analysis of 587 of the donors. Roughly uniform sequencing depth across donors was assumed in presence/absence analyses, although this assumption may not hold. In the study, some 160 TCR beta chains were listed as associated with cytomegalovirus. The classifier was reported to diagnose cytomegalovirus status with high specificity and sensitivity in both the original cohort and the validation cohort. Immune exposure information for the cohort was limited to CMV serostatus. According to a later analysis, most CMV-associated TCR beta chains appeared to be HLA-restricted, and the HLA associations seemed to be driven largely by CMV exposure. Only TCR beta chains were sequenced in this cohort, and the absence of alpha or paired-chain data limited detectable features. A further reported finding was that TCR beta sequences accurately predicted the HLA-A and HLA-B alleles for most subjects in the first cohort. Linkage disequilibrium might explain the correlated functional status among segregating V segments, but an unknown experimental factor could not be excluded. In a later genetic analysis, fewer N-insertions in productive TCRs were reported among donors in an Asian-associated ancestry cluster than the roughly 700-donor mean.

As for this clone: What this receptor recognizes is not known. No base-level quality is on record; no much larger clone is a single base apart.

The cohort consisted of approximately 690 healthy bone marrow donors. At the time of sampling, every cohort member was nominally healthy, though immune exposures that went unrecorded were likely present. The donor tested CMV seronegative and was one of the 352 seronegative cohort members. Every donor gave a peripheral blood sample, and the peripheral blood mononuclear cells from that sample were used for TCR beta sequencing. The Qiagen DNeasy Blood Extraction Kit was used to extract genomic DNA from the blood cell samples. The TCR originated in a girl aged 2-10 years in good health and CMV-seronegative. The rearranged segments are TRBV7-9 and TRBJ2-7, and 13 junction bases match TRBD2. Sequencing was done on a sample of PBMCs. The base sequence is TGTGCCAGCAGCCGACATGGACTAGCGGGAGCCTACGAGCAGTACTTC. It is translated as CASSRHGLAGAYEQYF.